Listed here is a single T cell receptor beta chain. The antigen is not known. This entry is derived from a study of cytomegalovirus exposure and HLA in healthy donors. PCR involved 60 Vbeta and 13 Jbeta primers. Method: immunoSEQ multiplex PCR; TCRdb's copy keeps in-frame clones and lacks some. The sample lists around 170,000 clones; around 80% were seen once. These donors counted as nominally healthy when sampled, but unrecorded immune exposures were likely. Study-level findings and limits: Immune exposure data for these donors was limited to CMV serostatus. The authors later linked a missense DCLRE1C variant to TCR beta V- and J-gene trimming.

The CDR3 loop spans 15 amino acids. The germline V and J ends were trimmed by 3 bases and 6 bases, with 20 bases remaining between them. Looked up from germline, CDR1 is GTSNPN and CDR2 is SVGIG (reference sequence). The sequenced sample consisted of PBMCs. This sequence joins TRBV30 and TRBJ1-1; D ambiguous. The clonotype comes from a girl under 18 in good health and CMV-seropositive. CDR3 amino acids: CAWSVTNDWQSEAFF. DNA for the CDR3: TGTGCCTGGAGCGTAACTAACGACTGGCAGTCTGAAGCTTTCTTT.